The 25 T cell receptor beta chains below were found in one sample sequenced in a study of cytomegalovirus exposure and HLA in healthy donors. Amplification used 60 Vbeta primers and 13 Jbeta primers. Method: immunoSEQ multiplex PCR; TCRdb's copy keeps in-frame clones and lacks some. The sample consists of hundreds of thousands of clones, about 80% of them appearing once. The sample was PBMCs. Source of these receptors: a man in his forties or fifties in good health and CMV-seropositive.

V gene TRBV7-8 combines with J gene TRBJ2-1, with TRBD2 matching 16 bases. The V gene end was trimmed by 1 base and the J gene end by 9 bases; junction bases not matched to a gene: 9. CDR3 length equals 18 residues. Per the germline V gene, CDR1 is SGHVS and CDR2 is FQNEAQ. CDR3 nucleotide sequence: TGTGCCAGCAGCTTAGGGGGACTAGCGGGAGGGCCATCGGGTGAGCAGTTCTTC. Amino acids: CASSLGGLAGGPSGEQFF.

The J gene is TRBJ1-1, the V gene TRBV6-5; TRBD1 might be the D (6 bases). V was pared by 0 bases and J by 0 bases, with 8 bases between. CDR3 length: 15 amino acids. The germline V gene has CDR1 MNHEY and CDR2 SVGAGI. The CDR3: CASSYSRGMNTEAFF. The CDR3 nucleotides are TGTGCCAGCAGTTACTCAAGGGGGATGAACACTGAAGCTTTCTTT.

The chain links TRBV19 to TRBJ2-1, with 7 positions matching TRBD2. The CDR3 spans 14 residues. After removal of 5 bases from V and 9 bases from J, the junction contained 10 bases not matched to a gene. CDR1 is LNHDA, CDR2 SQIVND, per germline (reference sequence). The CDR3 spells CASSALGGRGEQFF. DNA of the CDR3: TGTGCCAGTAGTGCCCTTGGCGGGAGAGGTGAGCAGTTCTTC.

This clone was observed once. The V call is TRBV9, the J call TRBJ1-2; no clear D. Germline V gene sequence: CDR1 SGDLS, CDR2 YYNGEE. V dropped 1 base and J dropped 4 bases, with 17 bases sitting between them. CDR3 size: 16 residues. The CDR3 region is CASSVFPDSEGYGYTF. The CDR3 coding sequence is TGTGCCAGCAGCGTATTCCCAGACTCCGAGGGCTATGGCTACACCTTC.

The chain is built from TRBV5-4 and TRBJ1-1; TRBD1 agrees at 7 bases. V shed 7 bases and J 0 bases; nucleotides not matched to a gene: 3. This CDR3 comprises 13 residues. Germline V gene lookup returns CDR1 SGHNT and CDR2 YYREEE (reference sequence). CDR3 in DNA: TGTGCCAGCCGGGGACAGATGAACACTGAAGCTTTCTTT. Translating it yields CASRGQMNTEAFF.

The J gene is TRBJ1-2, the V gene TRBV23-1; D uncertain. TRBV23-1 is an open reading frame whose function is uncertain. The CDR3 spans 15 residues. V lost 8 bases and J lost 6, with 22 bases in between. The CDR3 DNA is TGCGCCAGCCAAGTCAAAGAAACGGGAGTCCATGGCTACACCTTC. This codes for CASQVKETGVHGYTF.

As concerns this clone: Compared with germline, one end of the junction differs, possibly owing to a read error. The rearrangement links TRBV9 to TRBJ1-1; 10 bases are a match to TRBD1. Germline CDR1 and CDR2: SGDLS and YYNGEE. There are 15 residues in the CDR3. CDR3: CANSARQGAITEAFF. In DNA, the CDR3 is TGTGCCAACAGCGCACGACAGGGGGCGATCACTGAAGCTTTCTTT.

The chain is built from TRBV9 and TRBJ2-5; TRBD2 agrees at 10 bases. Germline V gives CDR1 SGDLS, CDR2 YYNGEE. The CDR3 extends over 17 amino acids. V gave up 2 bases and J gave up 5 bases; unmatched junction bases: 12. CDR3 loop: CASSVSGRRAYGETQYF. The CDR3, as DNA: TGTGCCAGCAGCGTTAGCGGGAGGAGGGCCTATGGGGAGACCCAGTACTTC.

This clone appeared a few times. CDR3 bases: TGTGCCAGCAGCCAGCCGGGTGGGGCCAACGTCCTGACTTTC. It translates to CASSQPGGANVLTF. The rearrangement uses TRBV4-2 and TRBJ2-6, with unresolved D. The CDR3 covers 14 residues. V lost 3 bases, J lost 3 bases, and 6 bases lay in between. The germline CDR1 and CDR2 sequences are LGHNA and YNFKEQ.

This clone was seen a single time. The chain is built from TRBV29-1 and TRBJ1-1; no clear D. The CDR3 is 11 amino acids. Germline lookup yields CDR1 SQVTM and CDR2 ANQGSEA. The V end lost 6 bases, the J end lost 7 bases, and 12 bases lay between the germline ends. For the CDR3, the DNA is TGCAGCGTAGTTCCGGGAATTGAAGCTTTCTTT. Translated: CSVVPGIEAFF.

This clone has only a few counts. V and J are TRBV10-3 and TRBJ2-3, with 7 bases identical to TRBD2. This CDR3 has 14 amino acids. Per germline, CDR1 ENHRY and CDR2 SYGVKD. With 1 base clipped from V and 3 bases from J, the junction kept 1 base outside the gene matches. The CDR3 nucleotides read TGTGCCATCAGTGAGTGGGAGGGGACAGATACGCAGTATTTT. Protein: CAISEWEGTDTQYF.

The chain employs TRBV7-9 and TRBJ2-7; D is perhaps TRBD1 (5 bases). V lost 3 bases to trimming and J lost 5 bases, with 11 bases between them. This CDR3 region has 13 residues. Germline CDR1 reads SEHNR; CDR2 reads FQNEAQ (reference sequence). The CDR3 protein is CASSFAGLDEQYV. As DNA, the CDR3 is TGTGCCAGCAGCTTTGCAGGGCTGGACGAGCAGTACGTC.

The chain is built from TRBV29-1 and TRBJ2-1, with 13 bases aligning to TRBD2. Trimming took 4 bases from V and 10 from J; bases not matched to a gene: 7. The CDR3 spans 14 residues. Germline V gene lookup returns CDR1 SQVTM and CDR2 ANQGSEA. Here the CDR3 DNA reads TGCAGCGTTGGGGGACTAGCGGGGTCTAGGGAGCAGTTCTTC. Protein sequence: CSVGGLAGSREQFF.

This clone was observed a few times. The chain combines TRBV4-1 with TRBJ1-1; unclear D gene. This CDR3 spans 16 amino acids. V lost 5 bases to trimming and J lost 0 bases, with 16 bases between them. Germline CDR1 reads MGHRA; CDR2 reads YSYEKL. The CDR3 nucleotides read TGCGCCAGCAGCACCCGGGAGCCGGGGATGAACACTGAAGCTTTCTTT. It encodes CASSTREPGMNTEAFF.

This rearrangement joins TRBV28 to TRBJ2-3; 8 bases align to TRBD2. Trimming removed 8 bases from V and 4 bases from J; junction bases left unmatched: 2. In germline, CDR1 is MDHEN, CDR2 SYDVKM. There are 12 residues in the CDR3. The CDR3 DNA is TGTGCCAGCCTAGCGGGCCCAGATACGCAGTATTTT. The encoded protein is CASLAGPDTQYF.

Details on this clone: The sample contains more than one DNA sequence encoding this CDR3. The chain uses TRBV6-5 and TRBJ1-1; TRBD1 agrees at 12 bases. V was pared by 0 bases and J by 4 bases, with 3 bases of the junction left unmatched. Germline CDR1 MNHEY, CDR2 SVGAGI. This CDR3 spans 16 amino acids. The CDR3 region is CASSYSGQGARTEAFF. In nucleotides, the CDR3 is TGTGCCAGCAGTTACTCGGGACAGGGGGCTCGCACTGAAGCTTTCTTT.

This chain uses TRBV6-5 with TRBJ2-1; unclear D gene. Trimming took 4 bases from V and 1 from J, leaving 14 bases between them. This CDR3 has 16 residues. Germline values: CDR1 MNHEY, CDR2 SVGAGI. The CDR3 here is CASSSTLGRSYNEQFF. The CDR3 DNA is TGTGCCAGCAGTTCGACACTGGGCAGGTCCTACAATGAGCAGTTCTTC.

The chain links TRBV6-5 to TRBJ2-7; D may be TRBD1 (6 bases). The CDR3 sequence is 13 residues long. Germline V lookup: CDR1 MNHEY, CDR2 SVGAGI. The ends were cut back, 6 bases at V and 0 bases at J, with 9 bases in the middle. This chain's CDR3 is CASRRTASYEQYF. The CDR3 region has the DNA TGTGCCAGCAGGAGGACAGCCTCCTACGAGCAGTACTTC.

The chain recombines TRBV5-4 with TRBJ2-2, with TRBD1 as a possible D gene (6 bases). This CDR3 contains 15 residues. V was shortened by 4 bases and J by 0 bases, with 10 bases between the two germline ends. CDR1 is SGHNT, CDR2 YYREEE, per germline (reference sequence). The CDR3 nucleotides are TGTGCCAGCAGCCAGGGGACGACGAACACCGGGGAGCTGTTTTTT. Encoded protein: CASSQGTTNTGELFF.

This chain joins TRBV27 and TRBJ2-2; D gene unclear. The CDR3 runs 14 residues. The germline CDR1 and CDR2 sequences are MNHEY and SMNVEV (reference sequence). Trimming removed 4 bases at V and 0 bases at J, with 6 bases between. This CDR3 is CASSWAANTGELFF. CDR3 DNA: TGTGCCAGCAGTTGGGCAGCGAACACCGGGGAGCTGTTTTTT.

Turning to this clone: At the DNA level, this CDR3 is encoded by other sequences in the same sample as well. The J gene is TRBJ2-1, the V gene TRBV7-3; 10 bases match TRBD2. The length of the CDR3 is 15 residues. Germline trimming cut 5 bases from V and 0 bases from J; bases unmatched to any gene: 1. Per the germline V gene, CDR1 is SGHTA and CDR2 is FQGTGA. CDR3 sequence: CASSPSGSSYNEQFF. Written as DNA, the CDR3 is TGTGCCAGCAGCCCTAGCGGGAGCTCCTACAATGAGCAGTTCTTC.

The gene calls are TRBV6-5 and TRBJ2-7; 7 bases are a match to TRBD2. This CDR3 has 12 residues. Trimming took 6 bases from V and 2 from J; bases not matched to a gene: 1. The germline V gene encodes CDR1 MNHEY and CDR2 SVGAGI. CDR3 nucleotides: TGTGCCAGCAGAGGGAGGGCCTACGAGCAGTACTTC. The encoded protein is CASRGRAYEQYF.

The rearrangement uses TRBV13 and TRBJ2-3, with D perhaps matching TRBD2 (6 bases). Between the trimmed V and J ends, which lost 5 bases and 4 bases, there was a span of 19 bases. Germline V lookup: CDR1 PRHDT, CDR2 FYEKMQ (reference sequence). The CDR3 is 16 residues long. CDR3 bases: TGTGCCAGCAGCGAACTTTCGGGACTTTCCGCAGATACGCAGTATTTT. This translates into CASSELSGLSADTQYF.

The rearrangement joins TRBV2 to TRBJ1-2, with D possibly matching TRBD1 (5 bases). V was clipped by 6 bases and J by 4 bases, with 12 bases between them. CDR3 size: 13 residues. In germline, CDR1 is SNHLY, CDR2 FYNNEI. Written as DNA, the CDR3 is TGTGCCAGCAGGACTCAGGGCCCCTATGGCTACACCTTC. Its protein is CASRTQGPYGYTF.

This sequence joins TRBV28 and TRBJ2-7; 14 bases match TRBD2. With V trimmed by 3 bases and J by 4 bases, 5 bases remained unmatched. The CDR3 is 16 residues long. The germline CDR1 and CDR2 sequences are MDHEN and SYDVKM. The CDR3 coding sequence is TGTGCCAGCAGTTTGGGACTAGCGGGGGCGGTGTACGAGCAGTACGTC. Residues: CASSLGLAGAVYEQYV.